This T cell receptor (beta chain) was profiled in a study of T cells in Graves' hyperthyroidism and ophthalmopathy. V lost 6 bases, J lost 7 bases, and 21 bases lay in between. The CDR3 is 16 amino acids. This clonotype showed up just a few times. The CDR3 regions of TCR beta were amplified from RNA transcripts. The TCR CDR3 was amplified in a first-round RT-PCR using the HTBI primer set. TCRdb used MiXCR to reprocess the multiplex PCR reads, holding one entry per CDR3 protein. Of hundreds of thousands of distinct CDR3 sequences in the sample, around 19% are singletons; the top ten hold over 15%. The receptor's source is a woman aged 45-60 years with Graves' hyperthyroidism that later progressed to Graves' ophthalmopathy. Sequencing was performed on blood. The genes are TRBV12-3 or TRBV12-4 and TRBJ1-4, with TRBD1 as a possible D gene (5 bases). CDR3 protein: CASRSGTEIFGEKLFF. DNA of the CDR3: TGTGCCAGCAGGTCCGGGACCGAGATTTTTGGTGAAAAACTGTTTTTT.